The following is a T cell receptor beta chain sequence with its context. What it binds is unknown. This entry is derived from a study of cytomegalovirus exposure and HLA in healthy donors. Whole-study findings and limits: Data from an earlier analysis indicated that most TCR beta V segments were productive either about 87% or about 30% of the time. As a later analysis showed, a missense DCLRE1C variant was linked to trimming of TCR beta V- and J-genes.

V lost 0 bases and J lost 0, with 10 bases in between. CDR1 and CDR2 from the germline V gene are SGDLS and YYNGEE. CDR3 size: 16 residues. This PCR relied on a set of 60 Vbeta primers and 13 Jbeta primers. TCRdb's table, derived via immunoSEQ multiplex PCR, lists solely in-frame clones and lacks some. The sample has some 190,000 clones; around 78% are singletons. The chain uses TRBV9 and TRBJ2-1; tentatively, D is TRBD2 (5 bases). The receptor was isolated from a man aged 18 to 30 in good health and CMV-seronegative. Sample: PBMCs. CDR3 sequence reads: CASSVVVGSSYNEQFF. The DNA for the CDR3 is TGTGCCAGCAGCGTAGTTGTGGGGAGCTCCTACAATGAGCAGTTCTTC.